The present T cell receptor (beta chain) was sequenced within a study of T cell repertoires in cytomegalovirus infection. Across the whole study: An indication of both CMV infection and matching HLA type came from public TCR beta signatures. Whole-study results and caveats: In two of eight donors, the top clonotype was HLA-C-restricted CMV-specific. Cumulative public TCR beta family frequency identified CMV carriers with the relevant HLA.

Trimming pared 7 bases from V and 0 bases from J, leaving 3 bases between. The CDR3 is 12 amino acids. TCRdb re-called the reads through MiXCR, storing one row per CDR3 protein. This table has about 530,000 distinct CDR3 sequences, about a quarter appearing once. This clonotype was counted at least ten times. Its antigen is unknown. The specimen was PBMCs. V usage is TRBV12-3 or TRBV12-4 and J usage is TRBJ2-2; the D is unclear. The clonotype was recovered from a human donor in good health (CMV status not recorded). Some clones in this sample may be carry-over from other donors' samples. The CDR3 reads CASTPNTGELFF. DNA for the CDR3: TGTGCCAGCACTCCGAACACCGGGGAGCTGTTTTTT.